These T cell receptor beta chains were read from a single sample in a study of PD-L1 blockade in urothelial cancer. Profiled with immunoSEQ multiplex PCR; TCRdb holds only in-frame clones, not every one. Of around 40,000 clones in the sample, about 88% were seen once. The material sequenced was PBMCs, taken around atezolizumab (anti-PD-L1) treatment. The receptor set was obtained from a man between 65 and 79 years old with urothelial cancer. Both conserved end residues are part of each CDR3. Fields, in order: V gene, D gene, clone size, J gene, CDR3 length, CDR3 protein, CDR3 DNA. D genes are given only for firm matches. Not all rows give a size; the values are once, few, many and, for expanded clones, a class.

TRBV6-5	-	-	TRBJ2-2	15	CASRLGGMDTGELFF	TGTGCCAGCAGGCTTGGGGGGATGGACACCGGGGAGCTGTTTTTT
TRBV25-1	-	-	TRBJ2-5	15	CASTTQTGNWETQYF	TGTGCCAGCACTACTCAAACAGGGAACTGGGAGACCCAGTACTTC
TRBV5-6	-	few	TRBJ1-3	15	CASSFLGGSGNTIYF	TGTGCCAGCAGCTTTTTAGGGGGCTCTGGAAACACCATATATTTT
TRBV30	-	-	TRBJ2-5	12	CAWTLPGETQYF	TGTGCCTGGACCCTCCCCGGAGAGACCCAGTACTTC
TRBV9	TRBD2	-	TRBJ2-7	15	CASSFTGTSGSEQYF	TGTGCCAGCAGCTTTACCGGGACTAGCGGGAGCGAGCAGTACTTC
TRBV5-1	TRBD2	once	TRBJ2-1	19	CASSLEGTDGLAGGFEQFF	TGCGCCAGCAGCTTGGAAGGGACAGATGGACTAGCGGGAGGCTTTGAGCAGTTCTTC
TRBV29-1	-	-	TRBJ2-1	13	CSVALGGDNEQFF	TGCAGCGTTGCTCTAGGAGGGGACAATGAGCAGTTCTTC
TRBV19	TRBD1	-	TRBJ1-1	16	CASIPTAGTANTEAFF	TGTGCCAGTATCCCTACCGCCGGGACAGCAAACACTGAAGCTTTCTTT
TRBV30	-	few	TRBJ1-1	12	CAWSTGGTEAFF	TGTGCCTGGAGTACTGGCGGCACTGAAGCTTTCTTT
TRBV29-1	-	-	TRBJ1-2	11	CSVGFGGGYTF	TGCAGCGTCGGCTTCGGAGGCGGCTACACCTTC
TRBV11-3	TRBD1	-	TRBJ2-5	15	CASSPGTGGRETQYF	TGTGCCAGCAGCCCCGGGACAGGGGGGAGGGAGACCCAGTACTTC
TRBV19	-	-	TRBJ1-1	14	CASSKGRGNTEAFF	TGTGCCAGTAGTAAGGGTAGGGGGAACACTGAAGCTTTCTTT
TRBV5-1	TRBD1	-	TRBJ2-2	17	CASSPKGQGENTGELFF	TGCGCCAGCAGCCCCAAGGGACAGGGAGAAAACACCGGGGAGCTGTTTTTT
TRBV5-1	-	-	TRBJ1-2	14	CASSLGRSNYGYTF	TGCGCCAGCAGCTTGGGGCGGTCTAACTATGGCTACACCTTC
TRBV7-9	-	-	TRBJ1-1	12	CASSLGATEAFF	TGTGCCAGCAGCTTAGGGGCCACTGAAGCTTTCTTT
TRBV7-2	-	-	TRBJ1-4	19	CASSVIRGTLVNANEKLFF	TGTGCCAGCAGCGTGATACGGGGAACCCTCGTCAATGCGAATGAAAAACTGTTTTTT
TRBV9	-	-	TRBJ1-1	13	CASSVLGNTEAFF	TGTGCCAGCAGCGTACTAGGGAACACTGAAGCTTTCTTT
TRBV6-1	TRBD1	-	TRBJ2-7	16	CASSGRQGTFSYEQYF	TGTGCCAGCAGTGGGAGACAGGGGACCTTCTCCTACGAGCAGTACTTC
TRBV28	TRBD2	once	TRBJ2-1	16	CASSPHSGRAYNEQFF	TGTGCCAGCAGTCCGCATAGCGGGAGGGCCTACAATGAGCAGTTCTTC
TRBV5-1	-	-	TRBJ2-7	15	CASSLGHLDLYEQYF	TGCGCCAGCAGCTTGGGACACCTGGATTTGTACGAGCAGTACTTC
TRBV7-2	TRBD1	few	TRBJ1-1	16	CASSPWTGYGNTEAFF	TGTGCCAGCAGTCCCTGGACAGGGTATGGGAACACTGAAGCTTTCTTT
TRBV28	TRBD2	once	TRBJ2-5	16	CASTETSDTLEETQYF	TGTGCCAGCACTGAGACTAGCGATACGTTAGAAGAGACCCAGTACTTC
TRBV6-6	TRBD2	-	TRBJ2-1	16	CASSYSGLLPLREQFF	TGTGCCAGCAGTTACTCGGGACTACTCCCTCTTCGTGAGCAGTTCTTC
TRBV5-4	-	few	TRBJ1-4	12	CASSLRGEKLFF	TGTGCCAGCAGCTTGAGGGGGGAAAAACTGTTTTTT
TRBV20-1	-	once	TRBJ2-7	11	CSASRGYEQYF	TGCAGTGCTAGTCGCGGATACGAGCAGTACTTC
TRBV10-3	TRBD1	-	TRBJ1-2	14	CAISLRDRGDGYTF	TGTGCCATCAGCCTCCGGGACAGGGGAGATGGCTACACCTTC
TRBV10-3	TRBD1	few	TRBJ1-5	12	CATRQGSQPQHF	TGTGCCACCCGACAGGGAAGTCAGCCCCAGCATTTT
TRBV29-1	-	-	TRBJ2-7	15	CSVDSGSAPSYEQYF	TGCAGCGTTGATTCTGGAAGCGCTCCCTCCTACGAGCAGTACTTC
TRBV2	-	-	TRBJ2-7	18	CASSGRYRNQISYYEQYF	TGTGCCAGCAGCGGACGTTACAGGAATCAAATTTCTTACTACGAGCAGTACTTC
TRBV28	TRBD1	-	TRBJ1-5	15	CASSAGQGYNQPQHF	TGTGCCAGCAGTGCGGGACAGGGGTATAATCAGCCCCAGCATTTT
TRBV5-5	TRBD1	medium-sized	TRBJ1-2	15	CASSLAGQGLSGYTF	TGTGCCAGCAGCTTGGCGGGACAGGGATTGTCTGGCTACACCTTC
TRBV9	TRBD2	-	TRBJ2-1	14	CASSAGLAAIEQFF	TGTGCCAGCAGCGCAGGACTAGCGGCTATTGAGCAGTTCTTC
TRBV28	-	-	TRBJ1-3	14	CASRSPGVGNTIYF	TGTGCCAGCAGATCTCCGGGGGTCGGAAACACCATATATTTT
TRBV11-1	-	-	TRBJ2-3	13	CASMMTSTDTQYF	TGTGCCAGCATGATGACATCCACAGATACGCAGTATTTT
TRBV19	TRBD2	-	TRBJ2-1	15	CASSIARGGYNEQFF	TGTGCCAGTAGTATAGCTCGCGGGGGTTACAATGAGCAGTTCTTC
TRBV13	-	-	TRBJ2-7	12	CASSLSSYEQYF	TGTGCCAGCAGCTTGTCCAGCTACGAGCAGTACTTC
TRBV5-1	TRBD1	-	TRBJ2-5	15	CASSLGFGTARSQYF	TGCGCCAGCAGCTTGGGTTTCGGGACAGCCAGATCCCAGTACTTC
TRBV4-2	-	once	TRBJ2-7	16	CASSQLGLRALYEQYF	TGTGCCAGCAGCCAACTTGGACTCCGGGCCCTCTACGAGCAGTACTTC
TRBV11-3	TRBD1	-	TRBJ2-7	14	CASSLAGTASEQYF	TGTGCCAGCAGCTTAGCCGGGACAGCCTCCGAGCAGTACTTC
TRBV13	TRBD2	-	TRBJ2-7	18	CASSLETHGAGGTYEQYF	TGTGCCAGCAGCTTAGAGACCCATGGGGCGGGAGGGACCTACGAGCAGTACTTC
TRBV7-9	-	-	TRBJ2-5	15	CASSSSDSAQETQYF	TGTGCCAGCAGCTCCAGCGACTCGGCCCAAGAGACCCAGTACTTC
TRBV4-1	-	once	TRBJ2-7	13	CASSLQETYEQYF	TGCGCCAGCAGCCTACAGGAAACCTACGAGCAGTACTTC
TRBV20-1	-	-	TRBJ2-5	11	CSVEGKETQYF	TGCAGTGTTGAGGGAAAAGAGACCCAGTACTTC
TRBV7-9	-	few	TRBJ2-3	14	CASSRDSSTDTQYF	TGTGCCAGCAGTCGCGACAGCTCCACAGATACGCAGTATTTT
TRBV28	-	once	TRBJ2-7	15	CASSLGVVSAYEQYF	TGTGCCAGCAGTTTAGGAGTGGTCTCGGCCTACGAGCAGTACTTC
TRBV12-5	-	-	TRBJ1-1	18	CASGFMASGHRVDTEAFF	TGTGCTAGTGGTTTCATGGCTTCGGGACACAGGGTGGACACTGAAGCTTTCTTT
TRBV5-1	TRBD2	-	TRBJ2-1	15	CASSFSSGVSNEQFF	TGCGCCAGCAGCTTTTCTAGCGGGGTCTCGAATGAGCAGTTCTTC
TRBV11-2	-	-	TRBJ2-1	14	CASSLPGRYNEQFF	TGTGCCAGCAGCTTACCGGGAAGATACAATGAGCAGTTCTTC
TRBV19	TRBD1	-	TRBJ1-2	14	CASSDRGRGYGYTF	TGTGCCAGTAGTGACAGGGGGCGCGGCTATGGCTACACCTTC
TRBV5-1	TRBD2	once	TRBJ2-3	16	CASSLVLAGLVDTQYF	TGCGCCAGCAGCTTGGTGCTAGCGGGACTCGTCGATACGCAGTATTTT
TRBV29-1	-	few	TRBJ2-3	12	CSDRGAQDTQYF	TGCAGCGACCGAGGAGCTCAGGATACGCAGTATTTT
TRBV7-8	-	-	TRBJ2-7	13	CASSLAPEREQYF	TGTGCCAGCAGCTTAGCGCCGGAGCGGGAGCAGTACTTC
TRBV19	TRBD2	-	TRBJ2-2	16	CASSIGSSGVTGELFF	TGTGCCAGTAGTATAGGTTCAAGCGGGGTGACCGGGGAGCTGTTTTTT
TRBV28	-	few	TRBJ2-7	14	CASSNQYRIYEQYF	TGTGCCAGCAGTAATCAGTACAGGATCTACGAGCAGTACTTC
TRBV5-1	-	-	TRBJ2-2	14	CASRQRTNTGELFF	TGCGCCAGCAGGCAGCGAACGAACACCGGGGAGCTGTTTTTT
TRBV30	TRBD1	-	TRBJ2-7	15	CASSSPGQRPYEQYF	TGTGCCTCAAGTTCTCCGGGACAGAGACCCTACGAGCAGTACTTC
TRBV6-1	-	-	TRBJ2-1	14	CALSPQGGWNEQFF	TGTGCCCTCAGTCCCCAGGGAGGTTGGAATGAGCAGTTCTTC